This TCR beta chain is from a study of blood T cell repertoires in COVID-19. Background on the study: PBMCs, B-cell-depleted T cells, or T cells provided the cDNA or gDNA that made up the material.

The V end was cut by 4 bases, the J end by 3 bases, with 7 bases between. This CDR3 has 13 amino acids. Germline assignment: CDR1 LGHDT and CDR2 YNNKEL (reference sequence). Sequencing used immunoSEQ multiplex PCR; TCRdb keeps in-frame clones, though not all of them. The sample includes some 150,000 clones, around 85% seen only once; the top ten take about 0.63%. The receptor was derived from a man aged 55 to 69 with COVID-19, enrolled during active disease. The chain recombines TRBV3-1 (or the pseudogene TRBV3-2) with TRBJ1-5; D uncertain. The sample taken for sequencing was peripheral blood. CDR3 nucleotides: TGTGCCAGCAGCCCGAGACTCAATCAGCCCCAGCATTTT. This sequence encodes CASSPRLNQPQHF.